The T cell receptor (beta chain) under discussion was sequenced for a study of breast tumors, draining lymph nodes, adjacent tissues. Regarding the study as a whole: Luminal-like breast cancer showed significantly higher tumor–nontumor repertoire similarity than basal-like. Tumor T cell lymph node origin was a supported hypothesis, not proven.

Using its own MiXCR run on the multiplex PCR reads, TCRdb lists one record per CDR3 protein. Of 130,000 or so distinct CDR3 sequences in the sample, 20% to 25% were seen once. Breast cancer patients provided tissue from their axillary draining lymph nodes. With respect to this clonotype: Its antigen is undetermined.

What was sequenced was axillary lymph node tissue. This TCR was recovered from a female donor with breast cancer. Some clones in this sample may be carry-over from other donors' samples.

The CDR3 DNA sequence: TGTGCCAGCAGCCGCACCGGGACAGGGAAGTGGGATGAGCAGTTCTTC. Encoded protein: CASSRTGTGKWDEQFF. The chain couples TRBV7-9 to TRBJ2-1, with 9 bases that match TRBD1. The V and J ends lost 5 bases and 8 bases, in that order; junction bases with no gene match: 13. The CDR3 sequence is 16 residues long. Per the germline V gene, CDR1 is SEHNR and CDR2 is FQNEAQ (reference sequence).